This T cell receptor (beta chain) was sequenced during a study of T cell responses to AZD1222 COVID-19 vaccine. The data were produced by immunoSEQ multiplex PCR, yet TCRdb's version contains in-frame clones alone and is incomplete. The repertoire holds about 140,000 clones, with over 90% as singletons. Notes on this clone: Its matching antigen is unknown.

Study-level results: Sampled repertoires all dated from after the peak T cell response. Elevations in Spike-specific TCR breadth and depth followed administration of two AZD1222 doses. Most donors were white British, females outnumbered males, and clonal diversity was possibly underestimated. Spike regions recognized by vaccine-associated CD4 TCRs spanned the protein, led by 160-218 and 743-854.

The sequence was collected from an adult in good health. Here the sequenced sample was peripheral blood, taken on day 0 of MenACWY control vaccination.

The CDR3 here is CASSQDGGFYNEQFF. The CDR3 region has the DNA TGTGCCAGCAGCCAAGATGGGGGATTTTACAATGAGCAGTTCTTC. The chain carries TRBV3-1 (or the pseudogene TRBV3-2) and TRBJ2-1; D assignment may be TRBD1 or TRBD2 (5 bases each). This CDR3 region has 15 residues. Per germline, CDR1 LGHDT and CDR2 YNNKEL (reference sequence). V was pared by 0 bases and J by 4 bases, with 10 bases between.